This T cell receptor (beta chain) was retrieved from a study of regulatory T cells in long-lasting Graves disease. Building of the TCR beta libraries involved iRepertoire HTBI primers and Arm-PCR of CDR3 regions. TCRdb reprocessed the multiplex PCR reads with MiXCR, giving one entry per CDR3 protein. The data contain a few hundred thousand distinct CDR3 sequences, around 15% of them singletons. Time point described: newly diagnosed GD, antithyroid drugs for less than 3 months. Extracted PBMC RNA gave rise to the TCR library. Each of the patients was recruited from an endocrinology department situated in Xi'an, China. This clonotype was counted many times. Separately, the same data were catalogued under a study of T cells in Graves' hyperthyroidism and ophthalmopathy. That source notes: For Graves' hyperthyroidism to be stable, ophthalmopathy could not progress within 18 months. An initial round of RT-PCR targeting the TCR CDR3 relied on the HTBI primer set.

This specimen was peripheral blood mononuclear cells (PBMCs), taken at new diagnosis, from a patient treated with antithyroid drugs. The receptor was derived from a woman in her forties or fifties with Graves disease.

The CDR3 sequence: CASSRAGQSSHEQYF. Here the CDR3 DNA reads TGTGCCAGCAGCCGGGCAGGACAGAGTTCCCACGAGCAGTACTTC. The rearrangement joins TRBV2 to TRBJ2-7, with a tentative D call TRBD1 (6 bases). Germline lookup yields CDR1 SNHLY and CDR2 FYNNEI. V lost 6 bases and J lost 5, with 20 bases in between. The CDR3 runs to 15 residues.